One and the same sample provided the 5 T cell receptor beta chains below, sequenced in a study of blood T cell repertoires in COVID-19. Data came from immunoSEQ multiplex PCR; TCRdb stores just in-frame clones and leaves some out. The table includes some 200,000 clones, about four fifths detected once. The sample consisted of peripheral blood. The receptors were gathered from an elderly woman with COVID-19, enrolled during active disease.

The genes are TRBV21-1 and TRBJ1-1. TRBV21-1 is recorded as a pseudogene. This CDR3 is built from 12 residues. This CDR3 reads CASSKVRPEAFF. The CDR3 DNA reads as TGTGCCAGCAGCAAAGTCCGTCCTGAAGCTTTCTTT.

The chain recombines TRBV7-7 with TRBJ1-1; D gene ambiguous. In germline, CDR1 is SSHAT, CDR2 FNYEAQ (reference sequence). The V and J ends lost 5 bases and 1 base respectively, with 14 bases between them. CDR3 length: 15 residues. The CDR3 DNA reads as TGTGCCAGCAGCCCACTGAGTCCGGGGAACACTGAAGCTTTCTTT. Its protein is CASSPLSPGNTEAFF.

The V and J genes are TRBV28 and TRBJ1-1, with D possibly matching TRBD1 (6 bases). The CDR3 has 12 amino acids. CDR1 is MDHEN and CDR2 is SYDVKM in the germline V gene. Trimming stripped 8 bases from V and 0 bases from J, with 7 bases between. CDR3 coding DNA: TGTGCCAGCCGGACAGTGAACACTGAAGCTTTCTTT. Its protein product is CASRTVNTEAFF. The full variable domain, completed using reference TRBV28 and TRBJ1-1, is DVKVTQSSRYLVKRTGEKVFLECVQDMDHENMFWYRQDPGLGLRLIYFSYDVKMKEKGDIPEGYSVSREKKERFSLILESASTNQTSMYLCASRTVNTEAFFGQGTRLTVV.

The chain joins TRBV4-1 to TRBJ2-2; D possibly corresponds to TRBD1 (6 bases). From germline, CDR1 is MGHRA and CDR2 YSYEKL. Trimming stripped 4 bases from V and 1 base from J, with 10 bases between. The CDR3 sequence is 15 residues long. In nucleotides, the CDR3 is TGCGCCAGCAGCCTACAGGGCCAGAACACCGGGGAGCTGTTTTTT. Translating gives CASSLQGQNTGELFF.

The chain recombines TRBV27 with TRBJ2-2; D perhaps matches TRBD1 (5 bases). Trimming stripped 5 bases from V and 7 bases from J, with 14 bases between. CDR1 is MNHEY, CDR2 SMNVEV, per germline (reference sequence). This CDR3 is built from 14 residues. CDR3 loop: CASSPRATVGELFF. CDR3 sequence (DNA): TGTGCCAGCAGTCCCAGGGCTACGGTCGGGGAGCTGTTTTTT.